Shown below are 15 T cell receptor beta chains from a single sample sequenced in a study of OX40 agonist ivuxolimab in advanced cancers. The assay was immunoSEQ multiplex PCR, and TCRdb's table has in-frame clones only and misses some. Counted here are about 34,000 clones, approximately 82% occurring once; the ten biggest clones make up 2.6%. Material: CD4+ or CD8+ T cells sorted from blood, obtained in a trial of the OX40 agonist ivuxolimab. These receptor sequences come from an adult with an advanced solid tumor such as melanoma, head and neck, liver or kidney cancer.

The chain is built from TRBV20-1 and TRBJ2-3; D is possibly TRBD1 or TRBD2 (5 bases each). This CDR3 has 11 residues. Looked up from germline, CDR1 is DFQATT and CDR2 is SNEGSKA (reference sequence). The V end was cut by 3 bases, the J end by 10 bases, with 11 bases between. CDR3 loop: CSASPEGSQYF. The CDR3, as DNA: TGCAGTGCTAGCCCCGAGGGGTCGCAGTATTTT.

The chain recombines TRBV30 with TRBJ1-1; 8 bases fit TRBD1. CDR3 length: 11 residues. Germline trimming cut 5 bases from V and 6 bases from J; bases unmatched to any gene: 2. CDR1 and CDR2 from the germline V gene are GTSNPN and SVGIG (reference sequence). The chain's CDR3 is CAWQGAAEAFF. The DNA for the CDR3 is TGTGCCTGGCAGGGGGCCGCTGAAGCTTTCTTT.

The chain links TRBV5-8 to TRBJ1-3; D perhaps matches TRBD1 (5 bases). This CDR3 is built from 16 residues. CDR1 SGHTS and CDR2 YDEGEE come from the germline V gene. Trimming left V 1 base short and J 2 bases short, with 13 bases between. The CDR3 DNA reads TGTGCCAGCAGCTTGCAGGGACGGGCTCCTGGAAACACCATATATTTT. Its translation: CASSLQGRAPGNTIYF.

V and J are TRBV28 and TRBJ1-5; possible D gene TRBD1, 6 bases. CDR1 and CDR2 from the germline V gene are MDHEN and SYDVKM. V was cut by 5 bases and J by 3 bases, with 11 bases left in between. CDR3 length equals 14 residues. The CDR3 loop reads CASSRTGPNQPQHF. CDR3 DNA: TGTGCCAGCAGTCGTACAGGGCCCAATCAGCCCCAGCATTTT.

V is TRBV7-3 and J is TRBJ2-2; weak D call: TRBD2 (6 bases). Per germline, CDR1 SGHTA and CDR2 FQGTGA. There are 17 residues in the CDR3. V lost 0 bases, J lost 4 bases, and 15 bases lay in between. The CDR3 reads CASSLTGGPRGTGELFF. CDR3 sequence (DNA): TGTGCCAGCAGCTTAACGGGAGGTCCTCGGGGCACCGGGGAGCTGTTTTTT.

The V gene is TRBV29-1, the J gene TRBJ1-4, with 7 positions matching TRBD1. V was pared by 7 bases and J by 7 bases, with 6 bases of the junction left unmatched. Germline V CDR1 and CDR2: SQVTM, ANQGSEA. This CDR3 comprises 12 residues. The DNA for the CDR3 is TGCAGCGGACAGGGTTTAAGTGAAAAACTGTTTTTT. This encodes CSGQGLSEKLFF.

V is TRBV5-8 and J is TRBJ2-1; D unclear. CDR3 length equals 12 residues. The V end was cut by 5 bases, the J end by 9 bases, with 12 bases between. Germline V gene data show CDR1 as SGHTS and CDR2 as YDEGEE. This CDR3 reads CASRTVLGEQFF. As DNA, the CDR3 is TGTGCCAGCAGAACGGTGCTAGGTGAGCAGTTCTTC.

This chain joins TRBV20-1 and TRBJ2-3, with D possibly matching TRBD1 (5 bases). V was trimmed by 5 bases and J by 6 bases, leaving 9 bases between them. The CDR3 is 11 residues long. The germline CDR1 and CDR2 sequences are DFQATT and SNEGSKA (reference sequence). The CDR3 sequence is CSAPQADTQYF. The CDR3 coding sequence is TGCAGTGCTCCACAGGCCGATACGCAGTATTTT.

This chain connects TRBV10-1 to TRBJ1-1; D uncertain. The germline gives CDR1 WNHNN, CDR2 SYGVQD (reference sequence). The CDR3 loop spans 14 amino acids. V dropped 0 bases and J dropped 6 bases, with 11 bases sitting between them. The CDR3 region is CASSESTLAAEAFF. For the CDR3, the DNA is TGCGCCAGCAGTGAGTCCACACTTGCTGCTGAAGCTTTCTTT.

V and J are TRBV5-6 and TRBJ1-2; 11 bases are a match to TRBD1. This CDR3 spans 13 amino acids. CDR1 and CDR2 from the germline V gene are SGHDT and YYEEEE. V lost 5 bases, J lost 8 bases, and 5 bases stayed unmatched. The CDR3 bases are TGTGCCAGCAGACCCGGGACAGGGGGAGGCTACACCTTC. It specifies CASRPGTGGGYTF.

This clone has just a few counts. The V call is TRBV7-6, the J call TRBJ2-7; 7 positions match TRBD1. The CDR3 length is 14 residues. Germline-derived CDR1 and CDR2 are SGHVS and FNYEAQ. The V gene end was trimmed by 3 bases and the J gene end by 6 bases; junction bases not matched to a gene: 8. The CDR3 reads CASSFRDRDGEQYF. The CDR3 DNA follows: TGTGCCAGCAGCTTTAGAGACAGGGACGGCGAGCAGTACTTC. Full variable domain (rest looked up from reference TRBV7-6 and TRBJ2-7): GAGVSQSPRYKVTKRGQDVALRCDPISGHVSLYWYRQALGQGPEFLTYFNYEAQQDKSGLPNDRFSAERPEGSISTLTIQRTEQRDSAMYRCASSFRDRDGEQYFGPGTRLTVT.

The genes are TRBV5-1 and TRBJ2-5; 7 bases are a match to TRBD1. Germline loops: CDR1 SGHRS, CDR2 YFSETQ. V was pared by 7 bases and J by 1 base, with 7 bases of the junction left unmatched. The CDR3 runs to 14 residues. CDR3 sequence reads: CASGPGQSQETQYF. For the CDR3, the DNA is TGCGCCAGCGGACCGGGACAGAGCCAAGAGACCCAGTACTTC. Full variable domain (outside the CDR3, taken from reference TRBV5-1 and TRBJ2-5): KAGVTQTPRYLIKTRGQQVTLSCSPISGHRSVSWYQQTPGQGLQFLFEYFSETQRNKGNFPGRFSGRQFSNSRSEMNVSTLELGDSALYLCASGPGQSQETQYFGPGTRLLVL.

The CDR3 nucleotides are TGTGCCAGCAGCCGGGGTCCAAACAATGAGCAGTTCTTC. This encodes CASSRGPNNEQFF. The chain carries TRBV7-2 and TRBJ2-1; possible D gene TRBD2, 5 bases. The ends were cut back, 5 bases at V and 5 bases at J, with 10 bases in the middle. Germline CDR1 is SGHTA and CDR2 is FQGNSA. CDR3 length: 13 residues. Drawing the rest from reference TRBV7-2 and TRBJ2-1, the complete variable domain is GAGVSQSPSNKVTEKGKDVELRCDPISGHTALYWYRQSLGQGLEFLIYFQGNSAPDKSGLPSDRFSAERTGGSVSTLTIQRTQQEDSAVYLCASSRGPNNEQFFGPGTRLTVL.

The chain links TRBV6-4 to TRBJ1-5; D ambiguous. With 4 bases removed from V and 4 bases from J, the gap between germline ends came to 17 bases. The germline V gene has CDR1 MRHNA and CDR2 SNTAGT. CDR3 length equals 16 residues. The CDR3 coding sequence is TGTGCCAGCAGTGCCCGACGGGAACATATAAATCAGCCCCAGCATTTT. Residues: CASSARREHINQPQHF.

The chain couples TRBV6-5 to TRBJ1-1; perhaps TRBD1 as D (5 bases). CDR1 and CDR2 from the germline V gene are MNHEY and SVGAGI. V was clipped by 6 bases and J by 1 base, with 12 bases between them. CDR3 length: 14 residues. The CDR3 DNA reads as TGTGCCAGCAGATTGGCAGGGACGAACACTGAAGCTTTCTTT. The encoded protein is CASRLAGTNTEAFF.